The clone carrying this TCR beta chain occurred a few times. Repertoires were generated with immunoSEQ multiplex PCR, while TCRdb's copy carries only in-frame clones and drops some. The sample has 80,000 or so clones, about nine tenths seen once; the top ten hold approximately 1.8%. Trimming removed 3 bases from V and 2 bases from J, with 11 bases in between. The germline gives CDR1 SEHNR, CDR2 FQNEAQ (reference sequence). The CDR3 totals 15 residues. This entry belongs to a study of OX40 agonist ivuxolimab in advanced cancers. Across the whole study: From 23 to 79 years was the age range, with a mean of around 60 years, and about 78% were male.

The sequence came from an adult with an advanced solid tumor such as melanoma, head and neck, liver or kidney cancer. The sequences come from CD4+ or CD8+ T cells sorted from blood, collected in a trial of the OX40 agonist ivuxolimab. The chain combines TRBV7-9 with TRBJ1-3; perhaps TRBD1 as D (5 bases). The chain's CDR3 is CASSFTQGTGNTIYF. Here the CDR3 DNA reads TGTGCCAGCAGCTTTACCCAGGGAACTGGAAACACCATATATTTT.